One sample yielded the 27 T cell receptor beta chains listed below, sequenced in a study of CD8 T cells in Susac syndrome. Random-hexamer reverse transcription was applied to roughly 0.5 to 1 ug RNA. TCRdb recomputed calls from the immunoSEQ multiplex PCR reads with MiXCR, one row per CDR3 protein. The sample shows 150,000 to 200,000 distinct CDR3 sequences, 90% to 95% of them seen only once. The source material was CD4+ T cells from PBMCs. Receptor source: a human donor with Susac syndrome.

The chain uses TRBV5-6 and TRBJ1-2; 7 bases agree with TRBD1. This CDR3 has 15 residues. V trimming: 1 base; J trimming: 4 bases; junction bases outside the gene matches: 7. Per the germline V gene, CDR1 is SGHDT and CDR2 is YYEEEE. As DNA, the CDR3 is TGTGCCAGCAGCTTGCCGACAGGGAATGGCTATGGCTACACCTTC. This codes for CASSLPTGNGYGYTF.

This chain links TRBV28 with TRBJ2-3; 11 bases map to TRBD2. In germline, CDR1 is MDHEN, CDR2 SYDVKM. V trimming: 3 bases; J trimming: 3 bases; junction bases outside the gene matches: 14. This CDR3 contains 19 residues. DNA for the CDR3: TGTGCCAGCAGTTTTGGGTTCCCGCGTTCTAGCGGGAGGACAGATACGCAGTATTTT. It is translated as CASSFGFPRSSGRTDTQYF.

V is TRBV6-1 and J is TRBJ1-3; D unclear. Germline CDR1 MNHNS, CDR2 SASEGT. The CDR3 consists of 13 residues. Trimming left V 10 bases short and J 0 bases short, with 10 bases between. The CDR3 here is CATRKSSGNTIYF. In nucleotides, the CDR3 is TGTGCCACGCGGAAGAGCTCTGGAAACACCATATATTTT.

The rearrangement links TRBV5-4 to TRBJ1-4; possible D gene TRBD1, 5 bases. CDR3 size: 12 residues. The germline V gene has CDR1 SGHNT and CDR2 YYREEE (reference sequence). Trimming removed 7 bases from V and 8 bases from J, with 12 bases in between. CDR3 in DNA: TGTGCCAGCGCTCCAGCAGGGGAAAAACTGTTTTTT. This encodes CASAPAGEKLFF. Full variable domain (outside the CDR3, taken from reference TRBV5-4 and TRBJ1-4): ETGVTQSPTHLIKTRGQQVTLRCSSQSGHNTVSWYQQALGQGPQFIFQYYREEENGRGNFPPRFSGLQFPNYSSELNVNALELDDSALYLCASAPAGEKLFFGSGTQLSVL.

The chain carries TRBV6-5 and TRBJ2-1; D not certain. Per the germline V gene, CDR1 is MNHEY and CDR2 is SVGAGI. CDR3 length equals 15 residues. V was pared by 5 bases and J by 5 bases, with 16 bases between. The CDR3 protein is CASSNGKAPNNEQFF. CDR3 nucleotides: TGTGCCAGCAGTAATGGGAAAGCCCCTAACAATGAGCAGTTCTTC.

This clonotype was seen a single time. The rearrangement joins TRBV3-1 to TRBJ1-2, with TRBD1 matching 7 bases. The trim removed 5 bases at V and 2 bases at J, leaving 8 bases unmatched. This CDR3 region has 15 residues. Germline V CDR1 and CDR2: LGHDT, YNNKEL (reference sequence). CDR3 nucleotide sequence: TGTGCCAGCAGCTCTACCTACAGGGGCAACTATGGCTACACCTTC. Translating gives CASSSTYRGNYGYTF. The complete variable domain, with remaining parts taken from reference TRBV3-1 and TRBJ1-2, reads DTAVSQTPKYLVTQMGNDKSIKCEQNLGHDTMYWYKQDSKKFLKIMFSYNNKELIINETVPNRFSPKSPDKAHLNLHINSLELGDSAVYFCASSSTYRGNYGYTFGSGTRLTVV.

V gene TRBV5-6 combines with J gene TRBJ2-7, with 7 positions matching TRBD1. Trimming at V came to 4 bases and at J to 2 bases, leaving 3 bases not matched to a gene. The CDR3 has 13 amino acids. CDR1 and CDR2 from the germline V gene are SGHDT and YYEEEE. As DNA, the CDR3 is TGTGCCAGCAGCCGGGACAGAACCTACGAGCAGTACTTC. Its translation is CASSRDRTYEQYF.

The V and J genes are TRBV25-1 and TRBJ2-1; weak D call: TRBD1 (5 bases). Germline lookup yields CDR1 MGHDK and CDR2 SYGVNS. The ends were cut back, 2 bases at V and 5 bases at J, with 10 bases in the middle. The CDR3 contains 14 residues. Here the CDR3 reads CASSEQTANNEQFF. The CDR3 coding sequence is TGTGCCAGCAGTGAACAGACAGCTAACAATGAGCAGTTCTTC.

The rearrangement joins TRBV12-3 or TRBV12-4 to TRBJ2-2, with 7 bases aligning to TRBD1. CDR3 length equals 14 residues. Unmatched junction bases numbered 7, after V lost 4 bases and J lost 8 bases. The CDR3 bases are TGTGCCAGCAGTTCTCGACAGGGACAAGGGGAGCTGTTTTTT. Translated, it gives CASSSRQGQGELFF.

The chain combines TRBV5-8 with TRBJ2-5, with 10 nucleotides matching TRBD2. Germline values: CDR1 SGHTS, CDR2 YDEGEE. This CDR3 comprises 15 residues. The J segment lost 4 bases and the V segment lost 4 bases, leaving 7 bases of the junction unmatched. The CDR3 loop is CASSPLAGAAETQYF. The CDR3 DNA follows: TGTGCCAGCAGCCCGCTAGCGGGAGCCGCAGAGACCCAGTACTTC.

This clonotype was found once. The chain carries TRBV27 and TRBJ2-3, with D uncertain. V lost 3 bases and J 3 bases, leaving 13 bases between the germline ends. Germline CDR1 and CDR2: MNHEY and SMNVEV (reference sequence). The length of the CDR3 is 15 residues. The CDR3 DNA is TGTGCCAGCAGTTTTTGGCCCTCCCGGACAGATACGCAGTATTTT. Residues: CASSFWPSRTDTQYF.

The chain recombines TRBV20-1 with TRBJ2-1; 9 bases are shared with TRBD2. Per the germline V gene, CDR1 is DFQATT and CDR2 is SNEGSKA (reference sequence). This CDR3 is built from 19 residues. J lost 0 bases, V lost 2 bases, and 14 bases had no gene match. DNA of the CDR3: TGCAGTGCTAGACCCCCTAGCGGGATTTTACCAAGCTCCTACAATGAGCAGTTCTTC. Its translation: CSARPPSGILPSSYNEQFF.

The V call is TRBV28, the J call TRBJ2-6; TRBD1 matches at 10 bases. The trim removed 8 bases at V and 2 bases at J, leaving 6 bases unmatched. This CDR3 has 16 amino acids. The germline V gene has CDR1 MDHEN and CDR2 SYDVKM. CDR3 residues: CASGGQGLAGANVLTF. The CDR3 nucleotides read TGTGCCAGCGGGGGACAGGGGCTCGCTGGGGCCAACGTCCTGACTTTC. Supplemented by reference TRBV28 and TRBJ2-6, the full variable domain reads DVKVTQSSRYLVKRTGEKVFLECVQDMDHENMFWYRQDPGLGLRLIYFSYDVKMKEKGDIPEGYSVSREKKERFSLILESASTNQTSMYLCASGGQGLAGANVLTFGAGSRLTVL.

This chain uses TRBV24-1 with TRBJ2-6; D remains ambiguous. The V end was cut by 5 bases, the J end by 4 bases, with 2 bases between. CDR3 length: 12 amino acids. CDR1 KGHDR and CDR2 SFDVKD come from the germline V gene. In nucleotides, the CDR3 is TGTGCCACCAGTGGGGGGGCCAACGTCCTGACTTTC. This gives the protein CATSGGANVLTF.

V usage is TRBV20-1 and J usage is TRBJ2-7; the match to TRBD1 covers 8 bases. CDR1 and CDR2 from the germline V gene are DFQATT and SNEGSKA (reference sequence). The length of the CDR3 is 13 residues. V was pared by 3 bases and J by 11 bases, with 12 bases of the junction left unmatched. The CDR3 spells CSARRPGTGQEYF. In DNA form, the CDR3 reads TGCAGTGCTAGGAGACCAGGGACGGGACAGGAGTACTTC.

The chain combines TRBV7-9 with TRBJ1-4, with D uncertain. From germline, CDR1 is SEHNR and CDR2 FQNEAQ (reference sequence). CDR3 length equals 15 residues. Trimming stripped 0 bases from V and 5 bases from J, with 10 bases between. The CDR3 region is CASSLAEVQNEKLFF. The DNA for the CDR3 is TGTGCCAGCAGCTTAGCGGAGGTCCAAAATGAAAAACTGTTTTTT.

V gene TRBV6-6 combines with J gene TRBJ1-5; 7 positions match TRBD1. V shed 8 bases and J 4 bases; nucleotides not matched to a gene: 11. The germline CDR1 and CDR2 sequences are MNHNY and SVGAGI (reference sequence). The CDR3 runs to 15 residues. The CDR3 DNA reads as TGTGCCAGCCACCCCCCGGGACAGAAAAATCAGCCCCAGCATTTT. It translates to CASHPPGQKNQPQHF.

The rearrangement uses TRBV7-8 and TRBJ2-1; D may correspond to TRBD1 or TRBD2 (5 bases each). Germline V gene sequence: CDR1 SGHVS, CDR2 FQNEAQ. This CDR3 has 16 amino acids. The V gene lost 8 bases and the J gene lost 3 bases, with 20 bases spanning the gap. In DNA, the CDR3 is TGTGCCAGCCGCGAGAGAGAGGGGCTGATCTACAATGAGCAGTTCTTC. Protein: CASREREGLIYNEQFF.

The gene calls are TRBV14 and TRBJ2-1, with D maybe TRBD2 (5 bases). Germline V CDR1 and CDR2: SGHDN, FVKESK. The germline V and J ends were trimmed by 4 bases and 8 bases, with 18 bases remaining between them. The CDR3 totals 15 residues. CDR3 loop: CASSPTHRLAHEQFF. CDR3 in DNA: TGTGCCAGCAGCCCCACGCATCGGCTAGCCCATGAGCAGTTCTTC.

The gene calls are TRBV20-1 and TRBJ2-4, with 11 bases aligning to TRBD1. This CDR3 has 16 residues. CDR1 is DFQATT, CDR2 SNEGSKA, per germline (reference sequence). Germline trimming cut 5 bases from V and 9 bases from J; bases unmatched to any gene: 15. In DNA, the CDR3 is TGCAGTGCTGGGCCCGGGACAGGGGGAGGAGGGAGCATTCAGTACTTC. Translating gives CSAGPGTGGGGSIQYF.

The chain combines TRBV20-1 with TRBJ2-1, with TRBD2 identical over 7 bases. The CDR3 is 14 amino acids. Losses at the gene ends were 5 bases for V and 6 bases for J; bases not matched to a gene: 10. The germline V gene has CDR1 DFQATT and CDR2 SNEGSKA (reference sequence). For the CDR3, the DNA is TGCAGTGCTGGAAGCGGGGACTCGTTCAATGAGCAGTTCTTC. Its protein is CSAGSGDSFNEQFF.

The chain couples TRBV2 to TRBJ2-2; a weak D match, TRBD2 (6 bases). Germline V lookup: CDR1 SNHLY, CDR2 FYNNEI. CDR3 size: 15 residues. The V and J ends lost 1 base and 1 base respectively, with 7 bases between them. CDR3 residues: CASSEVAENTGELFF. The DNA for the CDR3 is TGTGCCAGCAGTGAAGTAGCGGAGAACACCGGGGAGCTGTTTTTT.

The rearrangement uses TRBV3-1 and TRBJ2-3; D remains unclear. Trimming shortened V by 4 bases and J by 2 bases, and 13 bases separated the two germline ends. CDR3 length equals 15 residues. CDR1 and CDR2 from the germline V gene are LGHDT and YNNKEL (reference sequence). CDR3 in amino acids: CASSPRSTPTDTQYF. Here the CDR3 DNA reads TGTGCCAGCAGCCCAAGATCGACCCCCACAGATACGCAGTATTTT.

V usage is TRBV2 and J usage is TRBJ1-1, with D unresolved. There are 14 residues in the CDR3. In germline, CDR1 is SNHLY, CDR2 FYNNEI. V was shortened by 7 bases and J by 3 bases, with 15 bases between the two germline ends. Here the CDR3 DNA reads TGTGCCAGCAAGAAGAGGGTCCTGGACACTGAAGCTTTCTTT. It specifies CASKKRVLDTEAFF.

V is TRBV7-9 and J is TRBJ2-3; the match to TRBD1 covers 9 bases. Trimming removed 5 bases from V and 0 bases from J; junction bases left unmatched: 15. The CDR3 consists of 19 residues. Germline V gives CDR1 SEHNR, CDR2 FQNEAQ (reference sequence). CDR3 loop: CASSPAGDRAASSTDTQYF. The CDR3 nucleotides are TGTGCCAGCAGCCCCGCCGGGGACAGGGCCGCTTCTAGCACAGATACGCAGTATTTT.

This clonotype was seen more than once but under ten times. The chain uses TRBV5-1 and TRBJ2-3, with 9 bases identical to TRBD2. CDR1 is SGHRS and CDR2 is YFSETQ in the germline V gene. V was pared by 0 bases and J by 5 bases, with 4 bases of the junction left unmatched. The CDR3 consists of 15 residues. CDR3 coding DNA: TGCGCCAGCAGCTTGGCTAGCGGGGTGAGAGATACGCAGTATTTT. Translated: CASSLASGVRDTQYF.

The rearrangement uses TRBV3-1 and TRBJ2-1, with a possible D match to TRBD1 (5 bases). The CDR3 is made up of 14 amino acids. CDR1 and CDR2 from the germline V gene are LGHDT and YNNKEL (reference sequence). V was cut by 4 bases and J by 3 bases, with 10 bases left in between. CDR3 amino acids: CASSRQTDYNEQFF. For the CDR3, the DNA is TGTGCCAGCAGCCGACAGACCGACTACAATGAGCAGTTCTTC.